This TCR beta chain was observed in a study of T cell changes during pregnancy in multiple sclerosis. The CDR3 is made up of 14 amino acids. V was shortened by 5 bases and J by 5 bases, with 15 bases between the two germline ends. The germline V gene encodes CDR1 LNHDA and CDR2 SQIVND (reference sequence). The repertoire was sequenced with immunoSEQ multiplex PCR; TCRdb's copy has only in-frame clones and lacks some. The repertoire holds about 75,000 clones, with approximately 88% as singletons. This chain uses TRBV19 with TRBJ1-2; the D gene is possibly TRBD1 (6 bases). The sample consisted of peripheral blood, taken in the first trimester of pregnancy. The receptor was isolated from a female donor in good health, enrolled as a control in a pregnancy study. The CDR3 loop reads CASSGEGQRYGYTF. DNA of the CDR3: TGTGCCAGTAGTGGGGAGGGACAACGGTATGGCTACACCTTC.